This T cell receptor beta chain was observed in a study of shared clonotypes between healthy human individuals. The method was immunoSEQ multiplex PCR; TCRdb's version includes in-frame clones alone and lacks a portion of them. The sample lists roughly 810,000 clones, approximately 96% occurring once. The CDR3 spans 19 residues. V lost 3 bases and J lost 8; bases outside the gene matches: 15. Germline V gene lookup returns CDR1 LGHNA and CDR2 YSLEER. Naive CD8 populations comprised CD45RO-negative cells positively selected for CCR7, excluding terminally differentiated effector memory CD45RA+ cells. The sequenced sample consisted of naive CD8+ T cells sorted from blood. The receptor's source is a man aged 30 to 39 in good health. This chain links TRBV4-3 with TRBJ2-2; 13 bases match TRBD2. The chain's CDR3 is CASSHTGLAGAGTPGELFF. CDR3 nucleotide sequence: TGCGCCAGCAGCCACACCGGACTAGCGGGAGCAGGTACCCCGGGGGAGCTGTTTTTT.